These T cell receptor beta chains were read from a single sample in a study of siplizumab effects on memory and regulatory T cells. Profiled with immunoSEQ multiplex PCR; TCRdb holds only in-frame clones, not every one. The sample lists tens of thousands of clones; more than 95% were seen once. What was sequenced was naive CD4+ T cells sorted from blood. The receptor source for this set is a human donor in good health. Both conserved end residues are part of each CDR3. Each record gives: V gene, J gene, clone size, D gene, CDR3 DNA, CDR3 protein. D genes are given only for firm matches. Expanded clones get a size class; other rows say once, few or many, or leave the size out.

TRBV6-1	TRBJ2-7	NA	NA	TGTGCCAGCAGTTCCACCTACGAGCAGTACTTC	CASSSTYEQYF
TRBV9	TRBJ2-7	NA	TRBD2	TGTGCCAGCAGCGTTCTAGCGGGGGGCTACGAGCAGTACTTC	CASSVLAGGYEQYF
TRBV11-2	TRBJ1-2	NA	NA	TGTGCCAGCAGCTCACTACGGGGGAAAAACTATGGCTACACCTTC	CASSSLRGKNYGYTF
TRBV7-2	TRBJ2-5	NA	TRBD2	TGTGCCAGCAGCACTCCGAGCGGGGGATCCCAAGAGACCCAGTACTTC	CASSTPSGGSQETQYF
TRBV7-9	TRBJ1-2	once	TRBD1	TGTGCCAGCAGCCGTCCGCCAACAGGGGGTTATGGCTACACCTTC	CASSRPPTGGYGYTF
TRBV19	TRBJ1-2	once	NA	TGTGCCAGTAGTATAAGGGCGGCAGAGGATAGCTACACCTTC	CASSIRAAEDSYTF
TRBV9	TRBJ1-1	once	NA	TGTGCCAGCAGCCCCCGTTTGGGCAGCCTCACGGGAACTGAAGCTTTCTTT	CASSPRLGSLTGTEAFF
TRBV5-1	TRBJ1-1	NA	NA	TGCGCCAGCAGCTTGGAAGGCGGGGACGCTTTCTTT	CASSLEGGDAFF
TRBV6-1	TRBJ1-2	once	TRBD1	TGTGCCAGCAGTCACTCCGGGACAGTCTATGGCTACACCTTC	CASSHSGTVYGYTF
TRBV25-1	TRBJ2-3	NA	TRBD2	TGTGCCAGCAGTGTGGCGGGGGGAAGAAATACGCAGTATTTT	CASSVAGGRNTQYF
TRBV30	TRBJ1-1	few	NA	TGTGCCTGGAGTGTGGACAGCAACACTGAAGCTTTCTTT	CAWSVDSNTEAFF
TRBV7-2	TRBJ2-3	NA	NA	TGTGCCAGCAGCTTCGGGGCAGATACGCAGTATTTT	CASSFGADTQYF
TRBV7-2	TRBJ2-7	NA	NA	TGTGCCAGCAGCCGAACAGGCCCGAGCTCCTACGAGCAGTACTTC	CASSRTGPSSYEQYF
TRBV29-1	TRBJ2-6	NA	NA	TGCAGCGTGCGGGACAGTAACTCTGGGGCCAACGTCCTGACTTTC	CSVRDSNSGANVLTF
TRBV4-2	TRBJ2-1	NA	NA	TGTGCCAGCAGCCAAGAAGGGAGAGCAAATGAGCAGTTCTTC	CASSQEGRANEQFF
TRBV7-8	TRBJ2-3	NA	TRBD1	TGTGCCAGCAGCTTAAGGGACAGGCGAGATACGCAGTATTTT	CASSLRDRRDTQYF
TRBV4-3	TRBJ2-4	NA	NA	TGCGCCAGCAGCCGATCCGGACCAACGGACATTCAGTACTTC	CASSRSGPTDIQYF